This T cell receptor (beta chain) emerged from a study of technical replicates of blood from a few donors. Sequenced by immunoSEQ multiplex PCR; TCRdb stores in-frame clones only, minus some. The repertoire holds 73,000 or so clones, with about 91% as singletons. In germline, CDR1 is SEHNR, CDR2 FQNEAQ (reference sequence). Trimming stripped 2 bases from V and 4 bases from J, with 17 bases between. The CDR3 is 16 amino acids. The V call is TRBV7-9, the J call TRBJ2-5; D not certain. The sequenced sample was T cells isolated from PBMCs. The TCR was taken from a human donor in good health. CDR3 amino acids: CASSLRNRVLGETQYF. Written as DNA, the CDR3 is TGTGCCAGCAGCTTAAGGAATCGGGTTTTGGGAGAGACCCAGTACTTC.